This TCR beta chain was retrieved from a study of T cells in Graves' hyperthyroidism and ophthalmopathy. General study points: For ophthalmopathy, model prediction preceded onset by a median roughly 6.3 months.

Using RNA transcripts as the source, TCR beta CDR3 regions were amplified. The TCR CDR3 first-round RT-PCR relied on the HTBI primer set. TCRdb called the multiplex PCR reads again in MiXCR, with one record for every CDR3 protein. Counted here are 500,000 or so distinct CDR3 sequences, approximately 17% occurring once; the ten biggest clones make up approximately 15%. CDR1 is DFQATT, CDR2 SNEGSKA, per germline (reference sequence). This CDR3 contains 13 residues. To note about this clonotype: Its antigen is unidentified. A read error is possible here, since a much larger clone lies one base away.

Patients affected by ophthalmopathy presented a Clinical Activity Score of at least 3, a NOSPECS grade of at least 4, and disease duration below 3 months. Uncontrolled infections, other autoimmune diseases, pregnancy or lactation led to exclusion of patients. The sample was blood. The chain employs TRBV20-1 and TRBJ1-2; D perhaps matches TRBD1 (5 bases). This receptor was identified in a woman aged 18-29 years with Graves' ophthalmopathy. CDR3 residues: CSARAGSSYGYIF. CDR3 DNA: TGCAGTGCTAGAGCAGGGAGTAGTTATGGCTACATCTTC.